This T cell receptor (beta chain) stems from a study of vaccination and CD4 T cells after COVID-19. Treatment of the sample: roughly 10-day PBMC culture with coronavirus spike peptide pools or control peptides (ViraFEST assay). Sequencing of DNA taken from cultured CD4+ T cells relied on the Oncomine TCR Beta short-read assay. Via MiXCR, TCRdb re-called the PCR reads, giving one row per CDR3 protein. The sample contains several thousand distinct CDR3 sequences, about a fifth of which appear only once. In the case of this clonotype: Its antigen is unidentified. Mismatch with germline at one junction end may stem from a read error.

The germline gives CDR1 SGHTA, CDR2 FQGNSA. The CDR3 extends over 15 amino acids. The rearrangement links TRBV7-2 to TRBJ2-6; D not resolved. This sample comprised CD4+ T cells from blood, cultured in vitro, obtained after SARS-CoV-2 vaccination. This clonotype was obtained from a human donor who had recovered from COVID-19. In nucleotides, the CDR3 is TGTGCCAGCAGCTTGGTTGCCACTGGGGTCAACGTCCTGACTTTC. As protein: CASSLVATGVNVLTF.